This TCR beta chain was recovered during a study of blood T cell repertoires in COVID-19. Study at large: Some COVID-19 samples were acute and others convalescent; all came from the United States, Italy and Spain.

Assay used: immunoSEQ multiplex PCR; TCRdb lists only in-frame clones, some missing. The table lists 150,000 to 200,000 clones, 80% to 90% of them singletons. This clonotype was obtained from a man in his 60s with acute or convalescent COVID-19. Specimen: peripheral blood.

CDR3 region: CASSLAAGGSYEQYF. CDR3 sequence (DNA): TGTGCCAGCAGCTTAGCGGCAGGGGGCTCATACGAGCAGTACTTC. The chain has TRBV7-9 and TRBJ2-7; 8 bases line up with TRBD1. The junction had 5 bases not matched to a gene; V was cut back by 0 bases and J by 4 bases. This CDR3 region has 15 residues. CDR1 is SEHNR, CDR2 FQNEAQ, per germline (reference sequence).